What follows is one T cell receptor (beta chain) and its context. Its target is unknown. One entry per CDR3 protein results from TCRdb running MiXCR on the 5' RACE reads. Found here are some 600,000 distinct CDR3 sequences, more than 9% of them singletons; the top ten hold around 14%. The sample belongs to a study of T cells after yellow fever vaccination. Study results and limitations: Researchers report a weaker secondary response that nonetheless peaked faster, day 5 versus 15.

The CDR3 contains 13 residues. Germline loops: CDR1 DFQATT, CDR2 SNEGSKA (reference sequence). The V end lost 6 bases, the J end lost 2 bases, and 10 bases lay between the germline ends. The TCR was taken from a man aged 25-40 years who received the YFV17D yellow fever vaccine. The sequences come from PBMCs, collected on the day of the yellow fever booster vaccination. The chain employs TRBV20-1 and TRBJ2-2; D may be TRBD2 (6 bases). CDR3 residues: CSARTTNTGELFF. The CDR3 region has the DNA TGCAGTGCCAGGACTACAAACACCGGGGAGCTGTTTTTT.